This entry concerns a single T cell receptor (beta chain). TCRdb keeps only in-frame clones here, not all; method: immunoSEQ multiplex PCR. The data show 44,000 or so clones, roughly 78% seen once. Germline V gene lookup returns CDR1 LNHDA and CDR2 SQIVND (reference sequence). The CDR3 length is 12 residues. Trimming removed 6 bases at V and 9 bases at J, with 15 bases between. This entry belongs to a study of T cell responses to AZD1222 COVID-19 vaccine. Sample: peripheral blood, taken 28 days after the second dose of the MenACWY control vaccine. This chain links TRBV19 with TRBJ2-7; D uncertain. The TCR originated in an adult who received the MenACWY meningococcal vaccine as a control. The CDR3 is CASSTNSFGQYF. In DNA, the CDR3 is TGTGCCAGTAGCACCAACAGTTTCGGGCAGTACTTC.